This TCR beta chain was captured by sequencing in a study of tumor-infiltrating lymphocytes in primary liver carcinoma. Study information: Aged between 30 and 69 years, the patients were men and women. Sample yields, roughly 3.5 to 7.13 million productive TCRbeta reads, were similar across the tissue types.

This clonotype was observed at least ten times. Both blood RNA, taken from unsorted whole blood, and germline DNA were extracted. V lost 4 bases and J lost 1, with 10 bases in between. Germline lookup yields CDR1 SQVTM and CDR2 ANQGSEA. This CDR3 is 14 amino acids long. Reverse transcription of approximately 500 ng total RNA with a constant-region primer produced TCR beta cDNA. Each TCR beta library was derived from three nested multiplex PCR rounds that employed slightly modified ARM-PCR. Both of the initial two PCR rounds ran for approximately 10 cycles and employed TRBV1-TRBV30 forward primers alongside a C-beta reverse primer. TCRdb reprocessed the multiplex PCR reads with MiXCR, giving one entry per CDR3 protein. The sample has approximately 330,000 distinct CDR3 sequences, less than 70% seen once.

Sequenced: peripheral blood. This sequence was found in a man aged 40-55 years with primary liver carcinoma and hepatitis B virus infection. J is TRBJ2-2 and V is TRBV29-1; D not resolved. The CDR3 reads CSVGNRQNTGELFF. DNA for the CDR3: TGCAGCGTTGGAAACAGACAGAACACCGGGGAGCTGTTTTTT.